This T cell receptor beta chain is from a study of T cells in localized non-small cell lung cancer. Some clones are missing from TCRdb's copy, which holds only in-frame ones; the method was immunoSEQ multiplex PCR. Here the sample spans 60,000 to 75,000 clones, 80% to 90% being singletons. General study findings and limits: The highest T cell clonality was in uninvolved adjacent lung, above tumor.

Comment on this clone: No antigen is known for it.

The CDR3 extends over 17 amino acids. V gave up 4 bases and J gave up 6 bases; unmatched junction bases: 15. In germline, CDR1 is SGDLS, CDR2 YYNGEE. V usage is TRBV9 and J usage is TRBJ2-2, with TRBD2 matching over 7 bases. This TCR came from a female donor of 60 years or more with stage I lung adenocarcinoma. Source: peripheral blood, taken before any cancer treatment. The CDR3 DNA follows: TGTGCCAGCAGCCCCCATCCGGGACTAAGTTTTTCCGGGGAGCTGTTTTTT. Translating it yields CASSPHPGLSFSGELFF.